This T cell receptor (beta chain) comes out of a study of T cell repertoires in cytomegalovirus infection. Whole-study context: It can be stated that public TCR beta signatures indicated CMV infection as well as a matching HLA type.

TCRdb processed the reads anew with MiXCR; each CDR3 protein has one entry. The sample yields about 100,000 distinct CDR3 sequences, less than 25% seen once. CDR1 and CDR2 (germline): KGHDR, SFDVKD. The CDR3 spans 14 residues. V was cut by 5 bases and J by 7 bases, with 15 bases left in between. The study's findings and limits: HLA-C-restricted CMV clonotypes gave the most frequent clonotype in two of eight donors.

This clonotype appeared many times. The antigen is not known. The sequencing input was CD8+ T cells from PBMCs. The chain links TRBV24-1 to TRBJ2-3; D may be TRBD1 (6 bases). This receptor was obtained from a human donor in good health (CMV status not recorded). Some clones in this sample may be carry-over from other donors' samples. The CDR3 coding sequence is TGTGCCACCAGTGCCTTTGACACAGGGAATACGCAGTATTTT. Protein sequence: CATSAFDTGNTQYF.